The 9 T cell receptor beta chains in this list originate from one sample, sequenced in a study of blood T cell repertoires in COVID-19. Only in-frame clones appear in the TCRdb table, and some are missing; sequencing was by immunoSEQ multiplex PCR. The sample shows 180,000 or so clones, 65% to 85% of them seen only once. The specimen was peripheral blood. The receptors were gathered from a human donor with acute or convalescent COVID-19. The donor label of this sample is uncertain.

The chain is built from TRBV2 and TRBJ1-1; TRBD1 agrees at 7 bases. The CDR3 is 16 residues long. Germline values: CDR1 SNHLY, CDR2 FYNNEI. After removal of 10 bases from V and 1 base from J, the junction contained 15 bases not matched to a gene. In nucleotides, the CDR3 is TGTGCCACGAGGTTAGGCTCACAGGGGAAGAACACTGAAGCTTTCTTT. Amino acid sequence: CATRLGSQGKNTEAFF.

This clone was seen more than once but under ten times. This chain links TRBV4-1 with TRBJ2-1, with 9 bases identical to TRBD2. CDR1 and CDR2 from the germline V gene are MGHRA and YSYEKL. V lost 4 bases and J lost 4; bases outside the gene matches: 5. CDR3 length: 15 amino acids. The CDR3 DNA reads as TGCGCCAGCAGCCGCCTAGCGGGAAATTACAATGAGCAGTTCTTC. It encodes CASSRLAGNYNEQFF.

The rearrangement uses TRBV3-1 (or the pseudogene TRBV3-2) and TRBJ1-3; D perhaps matches TRBD1 (5 bases). The germline gives CDR1 LGHDT, CDR2 YNNKEL (reference sequence). This CDR3 has 14 residues. V lost 1 base and J lost 4, with 8 bases in between. The CDR3 protein is CASSQGQIGNTIYF. The DNA of the CDR3 is TGTGCCAGCAGCCAAGGACAGATCGGAAACACCATATATTTT.

The V call is TRBV19, the J call TRBJ2-1, with a possible D match to TRBD2 (5 bases). The V and J ends lost 0 bases and 9 bases respectively, with 9 bases between them. The CDR3 runs 13 residues. Per germline, CDR1 LNHDA and CDR2 SQIVND (reference sequence). The CDR3 sequence: CASSIDIEGEQFF. CDR3 nucleotide sequence: TGTGCCAGTAGTATAGATATCGAGGGTGAGCAGTTCTTC.

This chain uses TRBV1 with TRBJ2-7; TRBD2, the table's D call, lacks a check against the DNA. TRBV1 is deemed a pseudogene. This CDR3 region has 16 residues. In DNA, the CDR3 is TGCACCAGCAGCCAAGATCGGGCGGGAGGGCCATACGAGCAGTACTTC. Residues: CTSSQDRAGGPYEQYF.

The V and J genes are TRBV5-1 and TRBJ1-2; a possible D gene is TRBD1 (6 bases). V shed 0 bases and J shed 4 bases, with 13 bases lying between them. The CDR3 covers 15 residues. Germline CDR1 and CDR2: SGHRS and YFSETQ. The CDR3 region has the DNA TGCGCCAGCAGCTTGGGGCAGGGGTTTAGCTATGGCTACACCTTC. Protein product: CASSLGQGFSYGYTF.

The chain is built from TRBV15 and TRBJ1-5; perhaps TRBD1 as D (5 bases). Trimming took 0 bases from V and 6 from J, leaving 6 bases between them. The CDR3 is made up of 13 amino acids. Germline V gene data show CDR1 as LNHNV and CDR2 as YYDKDF (reference sequence). As DNA, the CDR3 is TGTGCCACCAGCAGAGAAAGGGGTCAGCCCCAGCATTTT. This gives the protein CATSRERGQPQHF.

This sequence joins TRBV2 and TRBJ2-2; 8 bases align to TRBD1. This CDR3 is built from 14 residues. In germline, CDR1 is SNHLY, CDR2 FYNNEI. V lost 4 bases and J lost 7; bases outside the gene matches: 5. CDR3 nucleotides: TGTGCCAGCAGTGGGACAGGGCCAAACGGGGAGCTGTTTTTT. It encodes CASSGTGPNGELFF.

The chain joins TRBV28 to TRBJ1-3; D is undetermined. Deletions cut 6 bases from V and 7 bases from J, with 4 bases between. From germline, CDR1 is MDHEN and CDR2 SYDVKM. The CDR3 covers 10 residues. This chain's CDR3 is CASSSNTIYF. For the CDR3, the DNA is TGTGCCAGCAGCTCTAACACCATATATTTT. Full variable domain (outside the CDR3, taken from reference TRBV28 and TRBJ1-3): DVKVTQSSRYLVKRTGEKVFLECVQDMDHENMFWYRQDPGLGLRLIYFSYDVKMKEKGDIPEGYSVSREKKERFSLILESASTNQTSMYLCASSSNTIYFGEGSWLTVV.